The 27 T cell receptor beta chains reported below all come from one sample, sequenced in a study of control samples from healthy donors and cancer patients. TCRdb's copy holds only in-frame clones and misses some; the assay was immunoSEQ multiplex PCR. The sample shows around 76,000 clones, roughly 94% of them seen only once. The sample taken for sequencing was blood. The origin of the receptors is a middle-aged woman in good health.

The rearrangement joins TRBV9 to TRBJ2-7; D might be TRBD1 (5 bases). V lost 3 bases to trimming and J lost 2 bases, with 12 bases between them. The CDR3 contains 14 residues. Germline V lookup: CDR1 SGDLS, CDR2 YYNGEE. The CDR3 nucleotides are TGTGCCAGCAGCGCGAGCCAGGGTCCCTACGAGCAGTACTTC. Residues: CASSASQGPYEQYF.

A note on this clone: The sample holds other DNA sequences that translate to the same CDR3. V is TRBV15 and J is TRBJ1-5; unclear D gene. The germline V and J ends were trimmed by 0 bases and 4 bases, with 7 bases remaining between them. The CDR3 loop spans 14 amino acids. Germline loops: CDR1 LNHNV, CDR2 YYDKDF (reference sequence). CDR3 protein: CATSRDPENQPQHF. The CDR3 region has the DNA TGTGCCACCAGCAGAGATCCCGAAAATCAGCCCCAGCATTTT.

The chain uses TRBV30 and TRBJ1-1; D unresolved. The CDR3 spans 12 residues. The germline V gene encodes CDR1 GTSNPN and CDR2 SVGIG (reference sequence). Between the trimmed V and J ends, which lost 1 base and 1 base, there was a span of 4 bases. This chain's CDR3 is CAWSGGNTEAFF. CDR3 nucleotide sequence: TGTGCCTGGAGTGGAGGGAACACTGAAGCTTTCTTT. The full variable domain, completed using reference TRBV30 and TRBJ1-1, is SQTIHQWPATLVQPVGSPLSLECTVEGTSNPNLYWYRQAAGRGLQLLFYSVGIGQISSEVPQNLSASRPQDRQFILSSKKLLLSDSGFYLCAWSGGNTEAFFGQGTRLTVV.

The rearrangement joins TRBV6-6 to TRBJ1-2; 10 bases fit TRBD1. Per germline, CDR1 MNHNY and CDR2 SVGAGI (reference sequence). This CDR3 is built from 14 residues. Germline trimming cut 7 bases from V and 6 bases from J; bases unmatched to any gene: 8. The CDR3 spells CASINGGQGDGYTF. In DNA, the CDR3 is TGTGCCAGCATAAACGGTGGACAGGGGGATGGCTACACCTTC.

The chain uses TRBV4-3 and TRBJ2-1, with 9 nucleotides matching TRBD2. The germline gives CDR1 LGHNA, CDR2 YSLEER. The CDR3 runs 16 residues. J lost 3 bases, V lost 2 bases, and 5 bases had no gene match. CDR3 in amino acids: CASSQHVAGVYNEQFF. The CDR3, as DNA: TGCGCCAGCAGCCAACATGTAGCGGGGGTCTACAATGAGCAGTTCTTC.

This chain connects TRBV19 to TRBJ1-2; no definite D call. V was shortened by 3 bases and J by 3 bases, with 29 bases between the two germline ends. This CDR3 region has 20 residues. The germline V gene has CDR1 LNHDA and CDR2 SQIVND (reference sequence). Written as DNA, the CDR3 is TGTGCCAGTAGTATTAACCCTGAGCCCCCCTTTGTGGTATCGGACTATGGCTACACCTTC. Protein product: CASSINPEPPFVVSDYGYTF.

V and J are TRBV4-2 and TRBJ2-3, with 9 bases that match TRBD2. V shed 0 bases and J 1 base; nucleotides not matched to a gene: 5. The CDR3 sequence is 17 residues long. Germline values: CDR1 LGHNA, CDR2 YNFKEQ. CDR3 DNA sequence: TGTGCCAGCAGCCAAGAACAGCGGGAGGTTGGCACAGATACGCAGTATTTT. Its translation: CASSQEQREVGTDTQYF.

The chain couples TRBV5-4 to TRBJ2-5; D may be TRBD1 (6 bases). From germline, CDR1 is SGHNT and CDR2 YYREEE (reference sequence). This CDR3 has 13 residues. CDR3 nucleotides: TGTGCTACGGTAGACAGGCTCCAAGAGACCCAGTACTTC. It codes for CATVDRLQETQYF.

V usage is TRBV4-2 and J usage is TRBJ2-7; D remains unclear. V shed 0 bases and J shed 2 bases, with 14 bases lying between them. The germline V gene encodes CDR1 LGHNA and CDR2 YNFKEQ. This CDR3 contains 16 residues. DNA of the CDR3: TGTGCCAGCAGCCAAGATCCGGGCCCGGTAACCTACGAGCAGTACTTC. Its protein product is CASSQDPGPVTYEQYF.

The gene calls are TRBV4-1 and TRBJ2-3; 7 bases agree with TRBD1. The CDR3 contains 14 residues. With V trimmed by 5 bases and J by 2 bases, 4 bases remained unmatched. Germline CDR1 is MGHRA and CDR2 is YSYEKL. The CDR3 DNA sequence: TGCGCCAGCAGCATCGGGACAGCCACAGATACGCAGTATTTT. Its protein product is CASSIGTATDTQYF.

There are a few counts of this clone. This sequence joins TRBV6-5 and TRBJ1-3; 9 bases align to TRBD1. V shed 8 bases and J 3 bases; nucleotides not matched to a gene: 5. Germline V gene lookup returns CDR1 MNHEY and CDR2 SVGAGI. This CDR3 region has 14 residues. CDR3 in amino acids: CASGTGLVGNTIYF. CDR3 nucleotides: TGTGCCAGCGGGACAGGGTTAGTTGGAAACACCATATATTTT.

This rearrangement joins TRBV16 to TRBJ1-5; possible D gene TRBD1, 5 bases. V was pared by 10 bases and J by 1 base, with 20 bases between. The CDR3 covers 16 residues. Germline assignment: CDR1 KGHSY and CDR2 FQNENV. CDR3 residues: CATPLFREGSNQPQHF. In DNA, the CDR3 is TGTGCCACCCCATTATTTAGGGAGGGGAGCAATCAGCCCCAGCATTTT.

The rearrangement uses TRBV18 and TRBJ1-4, with a weak D call TRBD1 (5 bases). Germline-derived CDR1 and CDR2 are KGHSH and LQKENI. V gave up 3 bases and J gave up 7 bases, with 21 bases separating them. The CDR3 has 17 residues. The DNA of the CDR3 is TGTGCCAGCTCACCTACTCAAGTACCCGCAGGGATTGAAAAACTGTTTTTT. It translates to CASSPTQVPAGIEKLFF.

The chain combines TRBV11-1 with TRBJ2-1; 9 bases line up with TRBD2. The CDR3 sequence is 13 residues long. CDR1 is SGHAT, CDR2 FQDESV, per germline (reference sequence). The junction had 2 bases not matched to a gene; V was cut back by 7 bases and J by 4 bases. CDR3 sequence (DNA): TGTGCCAGCAAGGCGGGAGGGTACAATGAGCAGTTCTTC. Its protein is CASKAGGYNEQFF.

The chain has TRBV4-1 and TRBJ2-1; possibly TRBD2 for D (6 bases). The CDR3 length is 15 residues. Germline values: CDR1 MGHRA, CDR2 YSYEKL. Between the trimmed V and J ends, which lost 4 bases and 9 bases, there was a span of 19 bases. The CDR3, as DNA: TGCGCCAGCAGCCTTCGGGACTTTAAAGTAGGTGAGCAGTTCTTC. It translates to CASSLRDFKVGEQFF.

The chain is built from TRBV5-1 and TRBJ2-5; D remains ambiguous. Deletions cut 4 bases from V and 1 base from J, with 11 bases between. The CDR3 extends over 14 amino acids. Germline V gene lookup returns CDR1 SGHRS and CDR2 YFSETQ. This CDR3 reads CASSRRGSQETQYF. CDR3 nucleotides: TGCGCCAGCAGCCGCCGTGGTAGCCAAGAGACCCAGTACTTC.

This clone is a singleton in its sample. This sequence joins TRBV6-5 and TRBJ1-2; 7 nucleotides agree with TRBD1. This CDR3 is 15 amino acids long. Germline assignment: CDR1 MNHEY and CDR2 SVGAGI. J lost 7 bases, V lost 0 bases, and 8 bases had no gene match. CDR3 protein: CASSYSKDRAFGYTF. CDR3 sequence (DNA): TGTGCCAGCAGTTACTCCAAAGACAGGGCGTTTGGCTACACCTTC.

The rearrangement links TRBV19 to TRBJ1-1; D gene uncertain. Germline lookup yields CDR1 LNHDA and CDR2 SQIVND (reference sequence). The CDR3 is 14 amino acids. Between the trimmed V and J ends, which lost 3 bases and 5 bases, there was a span of 13 bases. In DNA, the CDR3 is TGTGCCAGTAGTATGGTGGGCCCTCGGACTGAAGCTTTCTTT. It codes for CASSMVGPRTEAFF.

The chain recombines TRBV7-2 with TRBJ2-3; D is ambiguous. Trimming pared 3 bases from V and 0 bases from J, leaving 10 bases between. The CDR3 sequence is 15 residues long. Looked up from germline, CDR1 is SGHTA and CDR2 is FQGNSA. The CDR3 loop is CASSFWVSSTDTQYF. As DNA, the CDR3 is TGTGCCAGCAGCTTCTGGGTGTCCAGCACAGATACGCAGTATTTT. The whole variable domain, filled in from reference TRBV7-2 and TRBJ2-3, reads GAGVSQSPSNKVTEKGKDVELRCDPISGHTALYWYRQSLGQGLEFLIYFQGNSAPDKSGLPSDRFSAERTGGSVSTLTIQRTQQEDSAVYLCASSFWVSSTDTQYFGPGTRLTVL.

The V and J genes are TRBV6-4 and TRBJ2-2, with D unresolved. The germline gives CDR1 MRHNA, CDR2 SNTAGT. Trimming removed 3 bases at V and 5 bases at J, with 10 bases between. The CDR3 extends over 14 amino acids. The CDR3 loop is CASSETMNTGELFF. In nucleotides, the CDR3 is TGTGCCAGCAGTGAAACTATGAATACCGGGGAGCTGTTTTTT.

This chain joins TRBV28 and TRBJ1-2, with D tentatively TRBD1 (5 bases). Trimming removed 5 bases from V and 6 bases from J, with 19 bases in between. Germline-derived CDR1 and CDR2 are MDHEN and SYDVKM. The CDR3 sequence is 15 residues long. The DNA of the CDR3 is TGTGCCAGCAGTCAAGATACCGGGGCACAACATGGCTACACCTTC. It specifies CASSQDTGAQHGYTF.

This chain joins TRBV6-6 and TRBJ2-5; D uncertain. Deletions cut 7 bases from V and 7 bases from J, with 13 bases between. CDR1 is MNHNY, CDR2 SVGAGI, per germline (reference sequence). The CDR3 sequence is 12 residues long. The CDR3 DNA follows: TGTGCCAGCACCCCTACCTTGGGGACCCAGTACTTC. Translating it yields CASTPTLGTQYF.

This clone was detected only once. This sequence joins TRBV7-9 and TRBJ1-1, with D perhaps matching TRBD1 (5 bases). The CDR3 is 10 residues long. CDR1 is SEHNR, CDR2 FQNEAQ, per germline (reference sequence). Trimming took off 10 bases at V and 5 bases at J, with 8 bases between the two ends. The CDR3 here is CATRETEAFF. In DNA, the CDR3 is TGTGCCACCAGGGAAACTGAAGCTTTCTTT.

In its sample, this clone was seen once. This chain links TRBV7-9 with TRBJ2-5; no clear D. The CDR3 has 14 amino acids. The V and J ends lost 3 bases and 5 bases respectively, with 13 bases between them. Germline V gene data show CDR1 as SEHNR and CDR2 as FQNEAQ (reference sequence). The CDR3 coding sequence is TGTGCCAGCAGCTTGACCGCCGCCGGGGAGACCCAGTACTTC. The encoded protein is CASSLTAAGETQYF.

This chain links TRBV6-2 or TRBV6-3 with TRBJ1-3; D is unclear. Germline assignment: CDR1 MNHEY and CDR2 SVGEGT. V gave up 7 bases and J gave up 0 bases, with 13 bases separating them. The length of the CDR3 is 15 residues. CDR3 in DNA: TGTGCCAGCATCTACTCCCAGTACTCTGGAAACACCATATATTTT. Amino acids: CASIYSQYSGNTIYF.

This chain joins TRBV4-2 and TRBJ2-7; TRBD1 agrees at 9 bases. Trimming cost V 4 bases and J 5 bases; bases outside gene matches: 9. CDR3 length: 15 amino acids. The V gene's germline CDR1 is LGHNA and CDR2 YNFKEQ. CDR3: CASSLRDRDLDEQYF. The CDR3 DNA sequence: TGTGCCAGCAGCCTCCGGGACAGGGATTTAGACGAGCAGTACTTC.

The sample holds one count of this clone. This sequence joins TRBV6-5 and TRBJ2-7, with D possibly being TRBD2 (6 bases). V shed 10 bases and J shed 5 bases, with 18 bases lying between them. Looked up from germline, CDR1 is MNHEY and CDR2 is SVGAGI. The CDR3 is 13 amino acids. The CDR3 loop is CATQPGGSDEQYF. In DNA, the CDR3 is TGTGCCACCCAGCCCGGGGGAAGCGACGAGCAGTACTTC.